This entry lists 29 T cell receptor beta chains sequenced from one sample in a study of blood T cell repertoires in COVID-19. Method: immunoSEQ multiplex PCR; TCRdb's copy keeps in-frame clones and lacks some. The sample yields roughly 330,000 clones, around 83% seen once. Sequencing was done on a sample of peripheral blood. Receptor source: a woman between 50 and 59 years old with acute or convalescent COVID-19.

CDR3 in DNA: TGTGCCAGCAGATATCGGACAGGGCTCTATGGCTACACCTTC. This codes for CASRYRTGLYGYTF. This rearrangement joins TRBV7-2 to TRBJ1-2; 8 positions match TRBD1. The CDR3 has 14 residues. The germline CDR1 and CDR2 sequences are SGHTA and FQGNSA. The J segment lost 4 bases and the V segment lost 6 bases, leaving 7 bases of the junction unmatched.

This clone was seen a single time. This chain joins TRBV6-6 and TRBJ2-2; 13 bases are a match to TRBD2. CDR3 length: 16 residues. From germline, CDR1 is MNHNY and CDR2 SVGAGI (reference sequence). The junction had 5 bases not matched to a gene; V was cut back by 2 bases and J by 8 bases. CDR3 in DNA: TGTGCCAGCAGTTACAAACTAGCGGGGGGGCCGGGGGAGCTGTTTTTT. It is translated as CASSYKLAGGPGELFF.

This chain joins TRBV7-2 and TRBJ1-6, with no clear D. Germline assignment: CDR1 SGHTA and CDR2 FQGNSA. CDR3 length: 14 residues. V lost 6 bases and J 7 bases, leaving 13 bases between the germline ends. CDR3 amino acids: CASSLHARNSPLHF. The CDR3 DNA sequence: TGTGCCAGCAGTTTACATGCGCGAAATTCACCCCTCCACTTT. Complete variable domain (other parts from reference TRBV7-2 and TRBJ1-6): GAGVSQSPSNKVTEKGKDVELRCDPISGHTALYWYRQSLGQGLEFLIYFQGNSAPDKSGLPSDRFSAERTGGSVSTLTIQRTQQEDSAVYLCASSLHARNSPLHFGNGTRLTVT.

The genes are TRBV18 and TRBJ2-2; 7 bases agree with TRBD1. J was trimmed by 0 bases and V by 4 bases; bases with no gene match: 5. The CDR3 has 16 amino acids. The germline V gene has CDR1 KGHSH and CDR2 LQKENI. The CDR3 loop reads CASSLGQASNTGELFF. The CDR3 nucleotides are TGTGCCAGCTCACTCGGACAGGCCTCGAACACCGGGGAGCTGTTTTTT.

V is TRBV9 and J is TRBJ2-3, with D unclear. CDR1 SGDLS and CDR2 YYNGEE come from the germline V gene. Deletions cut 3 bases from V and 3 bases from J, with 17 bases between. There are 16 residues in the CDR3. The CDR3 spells CASSAHPPKETDTQYF. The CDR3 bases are TGTGCCAGCAGCGCCCATCCCCCTAAAGAGACAGATACGCAGTATTTT.

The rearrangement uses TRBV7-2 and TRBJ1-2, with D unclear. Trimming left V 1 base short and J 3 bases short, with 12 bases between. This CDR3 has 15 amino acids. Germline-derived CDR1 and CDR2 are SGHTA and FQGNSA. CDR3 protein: CASSLDETRHYGYTF. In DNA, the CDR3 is TGTGCCAGCAGCTTAGATGAGACACGACACTATGGCTACACCTTC. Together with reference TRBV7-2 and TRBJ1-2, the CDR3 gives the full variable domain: GAGVSQSPSNKVTEKGKDVELRCDPISGHTALYWYRQSLGQGLEFLIYFQGNSAPDKSGLPSDRFSAERTGGSVSTLTIQRTQQEDSAVYLCASSLDETRHYGYTFGSGTRLTVV.

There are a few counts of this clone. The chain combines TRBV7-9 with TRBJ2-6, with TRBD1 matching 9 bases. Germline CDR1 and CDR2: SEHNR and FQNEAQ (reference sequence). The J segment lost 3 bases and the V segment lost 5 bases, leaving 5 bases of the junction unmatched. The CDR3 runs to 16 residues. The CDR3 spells CASSRTGEYGANVLTF. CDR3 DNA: TGTGCCAGCAGCCGGACAGGGGAGTATGGGGCCAACGTCCTGACTTTC. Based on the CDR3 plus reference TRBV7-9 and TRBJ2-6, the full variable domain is DTGVSQNPRHKITKRGQNVTFRCDPISEHNRLYWYRQTLGQGPEFLTYFQNEAQLEKSRLLSDRFSAERPKGSFSTLEIQRTEQGDSAMYLCASSRTGEYGANVLTFGAGSRLTVL.

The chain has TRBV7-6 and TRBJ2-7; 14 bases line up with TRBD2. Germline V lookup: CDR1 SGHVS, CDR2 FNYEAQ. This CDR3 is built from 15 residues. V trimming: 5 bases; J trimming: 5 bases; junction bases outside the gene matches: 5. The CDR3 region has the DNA TGTGCCAGCAGCCAGGGACTAGCGGGAGTCAACGAGCAGTACTTC. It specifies CASSQGLAGVNEQYF.

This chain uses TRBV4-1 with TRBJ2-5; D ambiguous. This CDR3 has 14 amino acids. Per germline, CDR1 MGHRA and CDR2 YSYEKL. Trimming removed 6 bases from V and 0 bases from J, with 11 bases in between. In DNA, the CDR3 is TGCGCCAGCAGAACAGAGTTCAACCAAGAGACCCAGTACTTC. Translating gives CASRTEFNQETQYF.

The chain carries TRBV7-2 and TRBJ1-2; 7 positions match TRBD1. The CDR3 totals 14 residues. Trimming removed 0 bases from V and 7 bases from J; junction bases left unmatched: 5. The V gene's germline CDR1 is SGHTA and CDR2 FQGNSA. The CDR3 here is CASSLAPRGPGYTF. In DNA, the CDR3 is TGTGCCAGCAGCTTAGCGCCGAGGGGGCCTGGCTACACCTTC.

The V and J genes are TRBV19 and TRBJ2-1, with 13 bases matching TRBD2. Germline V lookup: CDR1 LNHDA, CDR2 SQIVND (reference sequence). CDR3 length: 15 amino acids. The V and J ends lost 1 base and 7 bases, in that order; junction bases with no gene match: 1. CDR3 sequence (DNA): TGTGCCAGTAGTATAGGGACTAGCGGGAGTAATGAGCAGTTCTTC. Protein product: CASSIGTSGSNEQFF.

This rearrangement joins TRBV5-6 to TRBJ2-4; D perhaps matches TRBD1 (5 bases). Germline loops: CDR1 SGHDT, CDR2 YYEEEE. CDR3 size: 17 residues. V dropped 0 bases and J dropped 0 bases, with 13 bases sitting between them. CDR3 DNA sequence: TGTGCCAGCAGCTTGGAAGGGGCAGGGCTAGCCAAAAACATTCAGTACTTC. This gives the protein CASSLEGAGLAKNIQYF.

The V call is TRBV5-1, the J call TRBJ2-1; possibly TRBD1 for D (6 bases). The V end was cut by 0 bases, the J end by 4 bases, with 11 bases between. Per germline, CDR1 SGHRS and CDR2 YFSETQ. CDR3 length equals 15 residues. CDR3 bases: TGCGCCAGCAGCTTGGAGACAGGTCGGTACAATGAGCAGTTCTTC. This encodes CASSLETGRYNEQFF.

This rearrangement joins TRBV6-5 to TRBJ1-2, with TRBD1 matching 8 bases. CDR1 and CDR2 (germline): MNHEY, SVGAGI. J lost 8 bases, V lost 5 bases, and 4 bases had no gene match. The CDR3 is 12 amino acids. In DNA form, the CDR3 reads TGTGCCAGCAGTCCGGACAGGGTAGGCTACACCTTC. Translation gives CASSPDRVGYTF.

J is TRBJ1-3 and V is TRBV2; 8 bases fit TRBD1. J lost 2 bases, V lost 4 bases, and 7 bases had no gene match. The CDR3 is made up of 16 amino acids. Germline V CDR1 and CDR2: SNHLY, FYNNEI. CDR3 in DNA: TGTGCCAGCAGTGGAGTCCCAGGGGGCGCTGGAAACACCATATATTTT. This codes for CASSGVPGGAGNTIYF.

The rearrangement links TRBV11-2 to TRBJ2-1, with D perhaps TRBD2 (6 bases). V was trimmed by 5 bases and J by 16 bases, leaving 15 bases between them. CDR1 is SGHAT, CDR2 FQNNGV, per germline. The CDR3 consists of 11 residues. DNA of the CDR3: TGTGCCAGCAGCGAGGGAGGAAATTCTTTCTTC. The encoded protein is CASSEGGNSFF. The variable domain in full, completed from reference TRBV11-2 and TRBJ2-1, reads EAGVAQSPRYKIIEKRQSVAFWCNPISGHATLYWYQQILGQGPKLLIQFQNNGVVDDSQLPKDRFSAERLKGVDSTLKIQPAKLEDSAVYLCASSEGGNSFFGPGTRLTVL.

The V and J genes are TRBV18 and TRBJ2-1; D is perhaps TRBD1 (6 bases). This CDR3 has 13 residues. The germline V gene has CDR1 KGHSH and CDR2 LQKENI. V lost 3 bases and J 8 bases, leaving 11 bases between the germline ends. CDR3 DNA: TGTGCCAGCTCACCCGAACAGGGAGATGAGCAGTTCTTC. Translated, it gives CASSPEQGDEQFF.

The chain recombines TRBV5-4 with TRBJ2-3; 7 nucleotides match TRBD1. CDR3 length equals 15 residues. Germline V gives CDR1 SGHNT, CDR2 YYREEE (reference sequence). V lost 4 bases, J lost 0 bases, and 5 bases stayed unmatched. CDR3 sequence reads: CASSKGTASTDTQYF. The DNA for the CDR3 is TGTGCCAGCAGCAAAGGGACAGCCAGCACAGATACGCAGTATTTT.

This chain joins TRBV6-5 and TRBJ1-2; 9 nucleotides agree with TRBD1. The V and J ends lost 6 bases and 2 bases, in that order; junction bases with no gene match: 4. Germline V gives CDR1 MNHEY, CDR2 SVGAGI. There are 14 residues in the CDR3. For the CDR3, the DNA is TGTGCCAGCAGGGGGACAGGGAACAACTATGGCTACACCTTC. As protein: CASRGTGNNYGYTF.

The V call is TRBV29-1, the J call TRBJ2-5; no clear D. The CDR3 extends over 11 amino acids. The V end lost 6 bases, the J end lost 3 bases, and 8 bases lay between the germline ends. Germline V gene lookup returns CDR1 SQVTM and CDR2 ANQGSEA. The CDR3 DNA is TGCAGCGTGGCGACAAAAGAGACCCAGTACTTC. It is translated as CSVATKETQYF.

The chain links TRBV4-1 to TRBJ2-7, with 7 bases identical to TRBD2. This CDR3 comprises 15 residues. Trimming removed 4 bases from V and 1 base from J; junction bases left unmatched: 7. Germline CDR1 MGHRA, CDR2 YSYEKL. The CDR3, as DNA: TGCGCCAGCAGCCTGATTAGCGGGCCGTCCTACGAGCAGTACTTC. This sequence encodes CASSLISGPSYEQYF.

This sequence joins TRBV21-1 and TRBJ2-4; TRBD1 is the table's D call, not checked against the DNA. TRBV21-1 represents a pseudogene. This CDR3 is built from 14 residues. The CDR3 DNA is TGTGCCAGCGGGGCAGGGCAAACCAAAAACATTCAGTACTTC. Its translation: CASGAGQTKNIQYF.

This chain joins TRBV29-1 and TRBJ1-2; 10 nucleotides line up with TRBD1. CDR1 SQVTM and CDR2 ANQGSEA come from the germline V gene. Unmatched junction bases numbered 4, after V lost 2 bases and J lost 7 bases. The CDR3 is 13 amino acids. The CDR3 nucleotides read TGCAGCGTTGAACGGGGGGACAGGGGTGGCTACACCTTC. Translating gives CSVERGDRGGYTF.

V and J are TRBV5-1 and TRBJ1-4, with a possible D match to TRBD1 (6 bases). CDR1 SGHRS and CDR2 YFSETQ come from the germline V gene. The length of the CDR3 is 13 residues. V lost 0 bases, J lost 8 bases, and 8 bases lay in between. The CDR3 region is CASSLAGEEKLFF. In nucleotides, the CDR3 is TGCGCCAGCAGCTTGGCAGGGGAAGAAAAACTGTTTTTT.

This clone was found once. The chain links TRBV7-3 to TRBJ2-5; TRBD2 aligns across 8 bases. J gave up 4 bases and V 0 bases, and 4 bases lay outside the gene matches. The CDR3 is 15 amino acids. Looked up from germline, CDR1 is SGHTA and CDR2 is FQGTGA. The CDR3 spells CASSLTGLAGETQYF. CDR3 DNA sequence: TGTGCCAGCAGCTTAACAGGCCTAGCGGGAGAGACCCAGTACTTC.

The CDR3 spells CATSDGTEEQFF. In DNA, the CDR3 is TGTGCCACCAGTGACGGGACAGAAGAGCAGTTCTTC. The genes are TRBV24-1 and TRBJ2-1, with 7 bases fitting TRBD1. CDR3 length: 12 residues. In germline, CDR1 is KGHDR, CDR2 SFDVKD. V was clipped by 4 bases and J by 10 bases; unmatched bases: 3.

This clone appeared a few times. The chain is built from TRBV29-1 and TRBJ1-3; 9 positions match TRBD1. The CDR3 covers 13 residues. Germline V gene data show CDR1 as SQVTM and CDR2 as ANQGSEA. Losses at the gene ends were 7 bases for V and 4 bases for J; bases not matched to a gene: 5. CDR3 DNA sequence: TGCAGCGGGCGACAGGGGGACGGAAACACCATATATTTT. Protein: CSGRQGDGNTIYF.

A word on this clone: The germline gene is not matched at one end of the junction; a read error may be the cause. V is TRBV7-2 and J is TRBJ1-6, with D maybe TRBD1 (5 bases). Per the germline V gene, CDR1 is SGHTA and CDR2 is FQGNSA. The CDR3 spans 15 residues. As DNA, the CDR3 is TGTGCCAGCACCTTAGCCCAGGGTCAGGGTTCACCCCTCCACTTT. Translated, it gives CASTLAQGQGSPLHF.

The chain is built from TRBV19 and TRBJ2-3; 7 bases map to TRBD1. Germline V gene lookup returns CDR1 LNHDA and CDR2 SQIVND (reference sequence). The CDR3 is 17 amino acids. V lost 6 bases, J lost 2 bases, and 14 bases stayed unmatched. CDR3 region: CASRPFRGQGDTDTQYF. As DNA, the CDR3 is TGTGCCAGTAGACCGTTTAGGGGGCAGGGAGACACAGATACGCAGTATTTT.